This T cell receptor beta chain originates from a study of blood T cell repertoires in COVID-19. Turning to the study itself: The United States, Italy and Spain were the sources of the acute and convalescent COVID-19 samples. Sources were T cells, B-cell-depleted T cells, or PBMCs; the material itself was cDNA or gDNA.

Methods used by the authors: Scientists estimated how many nucleated cells there were by amplifying reference gene primers. This table comes from immunoSEQ multiplex PCR, and its TCRdb copy is limited to in-frame clones, with some not included. V and J calls and clone size are copied from that table; D and trimming were computed from the DNA. Of about 220,000 clones in the sample, 65% to 85% are singletons; the top ten hold about 2.4%. Germline V CDR1 and CDR2: SQVTM, ANQGSEA. V gave up 6 bases and J gave up 7 bases; unmatched junction bases: 19. CDR3 length: 18 residues. The source of this sequence is a woman aged 55-70 years with acute or convalescent COVID-19. Sample: peripheral blood. The rearrangement joins TRBV29-1 to TRBJ2-5, with 14 nucleotides matching TRBD2. The DNA of the CDR3 is TGCAGCGTCTCGTTGAGGACTAGCGGGGGGCCTGGTCTGGCGACCCAGTACTTC. Its protein product is CSVSLRTSGGPGLATQYF. Based on the CDR3 plus reference TRBV29-1 and TRBJ2-5, the full variable domain is SAVISQKPSRDICQRGTSLTIQCQVDSQVTMMFWYRQQPGQSLTLIATANQGSEATYESGFVIDKFPISRPNLTFSTLTVSNMSPEDSSIYLCSVSLRTSGGPGLATQYFGPGTRLLVL.